Listed below are T cell receptor beta chains from one sample, sequenced in a study of cytomegalovirus exposure and HLA in healthy donors. Using immunoSEQ multiplex PCR, the repertoire was profiled, and TCRdb retains in-frame clones only, with some absent. Among 220,000 or so clones listed, approximately 80% were seen once. The sample consisted of PBMCs. The receptors originated from a woman in her twenties or thirties in good health and CMV-seropositive. Both conserved end residues are part of each CDR3. The order of the fields is J gene, V gene, clone size, D gene, CDR3 protein, CDR3 DNA. A D gene is named only where the DNA matches it firmly. Clone size is shown for a subset of rows, as once, few, many or a class of expanded clone.

TRBJ1-1 | TRBV10-1 | . | . | CASSESRLGGDTEAFF | TGCGCCAGCAGTGAGTCACGGCTGGGGGGAGACACTGAAGCTTTCTTT
TRBJ1-2 | TRBV30 | . | . | CAWSDYRFNYGYTF | TGTGCCTGGAGTGATTACAGGTTTAACTATGGCTACACCTTC
TRBJ2-1 | TRBV9 | . | . | CASSGRENSYNEQFF | TGTGCCAGCAGCGGACGGGAGAACTCCTACAATGAGCAGTTCTTC
TRBJ1-1 | TRBV29-1 | . | TRBD1 | CSVESGTGKPEAFF | TGCAGCGTTGAATCTGGGACAGGGAAACCTGAAGCTTTCTTT
TRBJ1-4 | TRBV6-1 | few | . | CASGGDWQRKLFF | TGTGCCAGCGGTGGCGATTGGCAACGAAAACTGTTTTTT
TRBJ1-1 | TRBV5-6 | . | . | CASSSDPGVNTEAFF | TGTGCCAGCAGCTCAGATCCGGGGGTGAACACTGAAGCTTTCTTT
TRBJ2-7 | TRBV5-6 | . | TRBD2 | CASSWNRLADEQYF | TGTGCCAGCAGCTGGAACCGACTAGCGGACGAGCAGTACTTC
TRBJ2-7 | TRBV13 | . | TRBD2 | CASSLETSGTNEQYF | TGTGCCAGCAGCTTAGAGACTAGCGGGACGAACGAGCAGTACTTC
TRBJ2-7 | TRBV5-5 | . | . | CASSLEPGTYEQYF | TGTGCCAGCAGCTTGGAACCAGGAACCTACGAGCAGTACTTC
TRBJ2-2 | TRBV6-6 | once | . | CASYKTGNTGELFF | TGTGCCAGCTACAAGACTGGGAACACCGGGGAGCTGTTTTTT
TRBJ1-1 | TRBV11-2 | . | TRBD1 | CASSLRQGQNTEAFF | TGTGCCAGCAGCCTAAGACAGGGTCAGAACACTGAAGCTTTCTTT
TRBJ2-5 | TRBV15 | . | . | CATRPGPIQETQYF | TGTGCCACCAGACCGGGACCTATCCAAGAGACCCAGTACTTC
TRBJ2-1 | TRBV6-5 | . | TRBD2 | CASSSDSGSATAEQFF | TGTGCCAGCAGTTCGGATAGCGGGAGCGCAACCGCCGAGCAGTTCTTC
TRBJ2-5 | TRBV11-2 | . | . | CATETPQGTQYF | TGTGCCACCGAGACTCCACAGGGGACCCAGTACTTC
TRBJ2-7 | TRBV19 | many | TRBD2 | CASTTRAYGLDAYEQYF | TGTGCCAGTACTACCCGTGCCTATGGACTAGACGCCTACGAGCAGTACTTC
TRBJ2-6 | TRBV5-6 | . | TRBD2 | CASRRRTSGRDGANVLTF | TGTGCCAGCAGGCGAAGGACTAGCGGGAGAGATGGGGCCAACGTCCTGACTTTC
TRBJ2-2 | TRBV30 | once | . | CAWSVQYWANTGELFF | TGTGCCTGGAGTGTACAGTACTGGGCGAACACCGGGGAGCTGTTTTTT
TRBJ2-1 | TRBV5-4 | . | TRBD2 | CASSWGVLAGAGNEQFF | TGTGCCAGCAGCTGGGGGGTACTAGCGGGAGCGGGCAATGAGCAGTTCTTC
TRBJ1-1 | TRBV5-6 | . | TRBD1 | CASSYRGVTEAFF | TGTGCCAGCAGCTACAGGGGGGTAACTGAAGCTTTCTTT
TRBJ1-2 | TRBV27 | . | . | CASSLGGRGGYTF | TGTGCCAGCAGTCTAGGTGGGAGGGGTGGCTACACCTTC
TRBJ2-3 | TRBV10-1 | . | TRBD2 | CASSETGTKQYF | TGCGCCAGCAGTGAGACCGGGACTAAGCAGTATTTT
TRBJ2-7 | TRBV4-1 | . | . | CASSQDTRGYEQYF | TGCGCCAGCAGCCAAGATACCAGGGGATACGAGCAGTACTTC
TRBJ2-1 | TRBV7-6 | few | . | CASSSFTNEQFF | TGTGCCAGCAGCTCCTTCACAAATGAGCAGTTCTTC
TRBJ2-7 | TRBV30 | . | TRBD2 | CAWRAGGSYEQYF | TGTGCCTGGAGAGCGGGAGGGTCCTACGAGCAGTACTTC
TRBJ2-2 | TRBV27 | . | . | CASSMNWNTGELFF | TGTGCCAGCAGTATGAACTGGAACACCGGGGAGCTGTTTTTT
TRBJ2-7 | TRBV6-4 | . | TRBD1 | CASSETGFYEQYF | TGTGCCAGCAGCGAGACAGGGTTCTACGAGCAGTACTTC
TRBJ2-7 | TRBV27 | once | . | CASSQGGYEQYF | TGTGCCAGCAGCCAGGGGGGCTACGAGCAGTACTTC
TRBJ1-5 | TRBV27 | . | TRBD1 | CASSFRVTGGQPQHF | TGTGCCAGCAGTTTTAGGGTGACAGGGGGTCAGCCCCAGCATTTT
TRBJ1-4 | TRBV15 | . | . | CATSRDRKKLFF | TGTGCCACCAGCAGAGATCGGAAAAAACTGTTTTTT
TRBJ2-7 | TRBV5-1 | . | TRBD1 | CASSFFTGTGIYEQYF | TGCGCCAGCAGCTTTTTTACCGGGACAGGGATCTACGAGCAGTACTTC
TRBJ2-5 | TRBV5-1 | . | . | CASSRDLQETQYF | TGCGCCAGCAGCCGGGACTTACAAGAGACCCAGTACTTC
TRBJ2-2 | TRBV30 | few | . | CAWSIGPNTGELFF | TGTGCCTGGAGTATCGGCCCGAACACCGGGGAGCTGTTTTTT
TRBJ2-3 | TRBV27 | . | . | CASLPQGFTDTQYF | TGTGCCAGCCTCCCCCAGGGGTTTACAGATACGCAGTATTTT
TRBJ1-1 | TRBV5-5 | many | . | CASSLVRNTEAFF | TGTGCCAGCAGCTTGGTAAGAAACACTGAAGCTTTCTTT
TRBJ2-7 | TRBV9 | . | . | CASSPTGTDFREQYF | TGTGCCAGCAGCCCCACCGGGACGGACTTTCGCGAGCAGTACTTC
TRBJ1-5 | TRBV19 | few | TRBD1 | CASQQGIQPQHF | TGTGCCAGCCAACAGGGGATCCAGCCCCAGCATTTT
TRBJ2-7 | TRBV7-8 | . | . | CASSLVNLKIYEQYF | TGTGCCAGCAGCTTAGTCAACCTTAAGATCTACGAGCAGTACTTC
TRBJ2-1 | TRBV5-6 | many | TRBD2 | CASIKGLAGADEQFF | TGTGCCAGCATCAAAGGGCTAGCGGGAGCAGATGAGCAGTTCTTC
TRBJ1-2 | TRBV5-1 | . | . | CASSLNGRDGYGYTF | TGCGCCAGCAGCTTGAACGGACGGGACGGCTATGGCTACACCTTC
TRBJ2-1 | TRBV6-1 | . | . | CASSRTNEQFF | TGTGCCAGCAGTCGGACCAATGAGCAGTTCTTC
TRBJ1-1 | TRBV7-6 | . | TRBD1 | CASSQGDTEAFF | TGTGCCAGCAGCCAGGGGGACACTGAAGCTTTCTTT
TRBJ2-5 | TRBV27 | . | TRBD1 | CASRIQGARSETQYF | TGTGCCAGCCGAATCCAGGGGGCGCGATCGGAGACCCAGTACTTC
TRBJ2-3 | TRBV7-3 | . | . | CASSPGVSPGDTQYF | TGTGCCAGCAGCCCAGGGGTCTCCCCTGGGGATACGCAGTATTTT
TRBJ2-1 | TRBV11-2 | . | . | CASIKQGWNEQFF | TGTGCCAGCATCAAACAGGGTTGGAATGAGCAGTTCTTC
TRBJ1-2 | TRBV5-1 | . | . | CASSRRGTQSNYGYTF | TGCGCCAGCAGCCGCAGAGGAACCCAATCTAACTATGGCTACACCTTC
TRBJ2-7 | TRBV27 | . | TRBD2 | CASSLQTSGRYEQYF | TGTGCCAGCAGTTTACAGACTAGCGGGAGGTACGAGCAGTACTTC
TRBJ2-7 | TRBV29-1 | . | TRBD2 | CSVGGTKDGQYEQYF | TGCAGCGTTGGAGGGACTAAGGACGGGCAGTACGAGCAGTACTTC
TRBJ1-2 | TRBV5-1 | . | TRBD1 | CASSSSHRGYGYTF | TGCGCCAGCAGCTCCTCTCACAGGGGCTATGGCTACACCTTC
TRBJ2-6 | TRBV7-2 | . | . | CASSQRASSGANVLTF | TGTGCCAGCAGCCAGCGGGCTTCCTCTGGGGCCAACGTCCTGACTTTC
TRBJ1-2 | TRBV5-1 | once | TRBD1 | CASSFNGQGNYGYTF | TGCGCCAGCAGCTTTAACGGACAGGGGAACTATGGCTACACCTTC
TRBJ2-1 | TRBV2 | . | . | CASRKQVGSNEQFF | TGTGCCAGCAGAAAACAGGTCGGGAGCAATGAGCAGTTCTTC
TRBJ2-1 | TRBV9 | . | TRBD2 | CASSPMTSVSNEQFF | TGTGCCAGCAGCCCCATGACTAGCGTATCAAATGAGCAGTTCTTC
TRBJ2-7 | TRBV18 | . | . | CASFLQAGGSYEQYF | TGTGCCAGCTTTCTCCAGGCCGGAGGGTCCTACGAGCAGTACTTC